These 5 T cell receptor beta chains share one sample of origin, sequenced in a study of a mutant IDH1 vaccine in newly diagnosed glioma. Noted time point: baseline, week 1 (first vaccination visit). The treatment was: pre-vaccination baseline after standard-of-care therapy. The repertoire was sequenced with immunoSEQ multiplex PCR; TCRdb's copy has only in-frame clones and lacks some. The sample carries some 21,000 clones, 70% to 85% recorded once. This sample comprised PBMCs, obtained from a glioma patient treated with radiotherapy, temozolomide or both. The source is a man between 35 and 55 years old with glioma.

The chain is built from TRBV4-2 and TRBJ1-2; D perhaps matches TRBD1 (5 bases). The CDR3 loop spans 16 amino acids. CDR1 and CDR2 (germline): LGHNA, YNFKEQ. V was shortened by 2 bases and J by 6 bases, with 19 bases between the two germline ends. CDR3 amino acids: CASSQMPRGRVDGYTF. In DNA, the CDR3 is TGTGCCAGCAGCCAAATGCCTCGGGGCAGGGTCGATGGCTACACCTTC.

The chain employs TRBV6-5 and TRBJ1-3; D is undetermined. The ends were cut back, 6 bases at V and 0 bases at J, with 9 bases in the middle. Germline loops: CDR1 MNHEY, CDR2 SVGAGI. CDR3 length: 14 residues. As DNA, the CDR3 is TGTGCCAGCAGGAGGGCCTTCTCTGGAAACACCATATATTTT. Its translation is CASRRAFSGNTIYF.

J is TRBJ2-5 and V is TRBV13, with 8 bases that match TRBD2. The CDR3 has 18 amino acids. V trimming: 0 bases; J trimming: 7 bases; junction bases outside the gene matches: 16. The germline V gene encodes CDR1 PRHDT and CDR2 FYEKMQ (reference sequence). DNA of the CDR3: TGTGCCAGCAGCTTAGGCATAGCGGGACGGTCTCCCAAACGGACCCAGTACTTC. Translated: CASSLGIAGRSPKRTQYF.

The V gene is TRBV5-1, the J gene TRBJ2-6; maybe TRBD1 (5 bases). Trimming shortened V by 0 bases and J by 1 base, and 8 bases separated the two germline ends. The germline CDR1 and CDR2 sequences are SGHRS and YFSETQ. The CDR3 has 16 amino acids. The CDR3, as DNA: TGCGCCAGCAGCTTGGGCTCAGGGTCTGGGGCCAACGTCCTGACTTTC. Its translation is CASSLGSGSGANVLTF.

CDR3 in DNA: TGCGCCAGCAGCAACGCTGGAGAGGGCTCGTTTGGAAACACCATATATTTT. Translated: CASSNAGEGSFGNTIYF. This rearrangement joins TRBV4-1 to TRBJ1-3; unclear D gene. The CDR3 length is 17 residues. Germline assignment: CDR1 MGHRA and CDR2 YSYEKL. V was shortened by 5 bases and J by 3 bases, with 20 bases between the two germline ends.